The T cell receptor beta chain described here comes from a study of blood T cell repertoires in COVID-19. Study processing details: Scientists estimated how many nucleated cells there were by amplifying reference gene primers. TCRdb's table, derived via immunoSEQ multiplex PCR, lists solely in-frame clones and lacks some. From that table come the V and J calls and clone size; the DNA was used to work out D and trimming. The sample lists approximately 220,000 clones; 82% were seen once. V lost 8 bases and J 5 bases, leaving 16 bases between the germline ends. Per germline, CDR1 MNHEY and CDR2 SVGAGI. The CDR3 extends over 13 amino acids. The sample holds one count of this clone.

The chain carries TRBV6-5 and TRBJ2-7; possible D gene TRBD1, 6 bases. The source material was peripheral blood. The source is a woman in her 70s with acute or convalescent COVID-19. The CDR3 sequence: CASRSPGGHEQYF. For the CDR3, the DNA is TGTGCCAGCCGTAGTCCTGGGGGCCACGAGCAGTACTTC.